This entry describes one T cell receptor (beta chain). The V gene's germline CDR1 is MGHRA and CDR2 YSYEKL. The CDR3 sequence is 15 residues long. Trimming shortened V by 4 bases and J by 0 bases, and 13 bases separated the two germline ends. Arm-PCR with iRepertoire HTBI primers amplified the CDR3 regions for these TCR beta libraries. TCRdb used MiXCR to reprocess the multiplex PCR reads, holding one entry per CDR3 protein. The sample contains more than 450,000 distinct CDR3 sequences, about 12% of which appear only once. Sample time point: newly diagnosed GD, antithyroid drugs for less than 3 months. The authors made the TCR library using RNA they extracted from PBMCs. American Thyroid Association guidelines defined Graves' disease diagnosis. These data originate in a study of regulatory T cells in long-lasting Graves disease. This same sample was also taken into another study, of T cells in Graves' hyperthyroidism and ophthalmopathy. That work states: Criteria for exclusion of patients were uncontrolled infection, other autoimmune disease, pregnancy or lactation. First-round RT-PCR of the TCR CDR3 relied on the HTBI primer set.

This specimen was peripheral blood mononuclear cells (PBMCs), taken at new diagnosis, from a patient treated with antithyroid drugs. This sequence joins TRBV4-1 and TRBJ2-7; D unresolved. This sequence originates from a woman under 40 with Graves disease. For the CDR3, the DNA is TGCGCCAGCAGCCTCCGAGCCGACACCTCCTACGAGCAGTACTTC. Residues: CASSLRADTSYEQYF.